The 26 T cell receptor beta chains listed next were all sequenced from one sample in a study of CD8+ T cells in alopecia areata. RNA extraction was followed by reverse transcription into cDNA, which acted as the sequencing template. Measured with immunoSEQ multiplex PCR; TCRdb has only the in-frame clones, and not every one. Of 65,000 to 100,000 clones listed, 51% are singletons. The sample consisted of NKG2D-high CD8+ T cells sorted from blood. The receptor source for this set is a human donor with alopecia areata.

CDR3 residues: CASSQDSGGDTQYF. CDR3 nucleotide sequence: TGCGCCAGCAGCCAGGACTCAGGGGGAGATACGCAGTATTTT. The V and J genes are TRBV4-1 and TRBJ2-3; 7 bases match TRBD1. Germline CDR1 and CDR2: MGHRA and YSYEKL. J lost 5 bases, V lost 3 bases, and 5 bases had no gene match. The CDR3 is 14 amino acids.

In its sample, this clone was seen a few times. The chain uses TRBV7-9 and TRBJ2-3; a possible D gene is TRBD2 (5 bases). V was cut by 5 bases and J by 6 bases, with 21 bases left in between. Per germline, CDR1 SEHNR and CDR2 FQNEAQ (reference sequence). CDR3 size: 16 residues. The CDR3 here is CASSASAGPIGDTQYF. The CDR3 DNA is TGTGCCAGCAGCGCAAGTGCGGGCCCGATCGGTGATACGCAGTATTTT.

This clone was counted only a few times. The chain carries TRBV4-1 and TRBJ2-2, with D perhaps TRBD2 (5 bases). The ends were cut back, 4 bases at V and 2 bases at J, with 26 bases in the middle. CDR3 length: 20 residues. Germline V gene lookup returns CDR1 MGHRA and CDR2 YSYEKL. The CDR3 loop is CASSRRIVRMGSVNTGELFF. As DNA, the CDR3 is TGCGCCAGCAGCCGGAGAATCGTCAGGATGGGGAGTGTAAACACCGGGGAGCTGTTTTTT.

This chain uses TRBV25-1 with TRBJ2-7, with D tentatively TRBD1 (5 bases). Germline-derived CDR1 and CDR2 are MGHDK and SYGVNS. There are 14 residues in the CDR3. V lost 2 bases and J lost 2, with 10 bases in between. The CDR3, as DNA: TGTGCCAGCAGTGAAGGACACACTCCCTACGAGCAGTACTTC. Its translation is CASSEGHTPYEQYF.

V gene TRBV2 combines with J gene TRBJ1-2; D possibly corresponds to TRBD1 (6 bases). Trimming took off 1 base at V and 3 bases at J, with 15 bases between the two ends. This CDR3 contains 16 residues. Germline lookup yields CDR1 SNHLY and CDR2 FYNNEI. This CDR3 reads CASSEGEGVLDYGYTF. In DNA form, the CDR3 reads TGTGCCAGCAGTGAAGGAGAGGGGGTTCTTGACTATGGCTACACCTTC.

The sample holds a few counts of this clone. V is TRBV5-4 and J is TRBJ2-3, with no clear D. CDR1 is SGHNT, CDR2 YYREEE, per germline (reference sequence). The CDR3 is 14 residues long. V was cut by 2 bases and J by 1 base, with 8 bases left in between. The DNA for the CDR3 is TGTGCCAGCAGCTTTGGTGTCGGCACAGATACGCAGTATTTT. Translated: CASSFGVGTDTQYF. Based on the CDR3 plus reference TRBV5-4 and TRBJ2-3, the full variable domain is ETGVTQSPTHLIKTRGQQVTLRCSSQSGHNTVSWYQQALGQGPQFIFQYYREEENGRGNFPPRFSGLQFPNYSSELNVNALELDDSALYLCASSFGVGTDTQYFGPGTRLTVL.

This clone was seen only a few times. The rearrangement uses TRBV28 and TRBJ1-1; tentatively, D is TRBD1 (5 bases). With 5 bases removed from V and 4 bases from J, the gap between germline ends came to 11 bases. CDR3 length equals 13 residues. CDR1 and CDR2 (germline): MDHEN, SYDVKM. The CDR3 here is CASSGPRVTEAFF. CDR3 nucleotide sequence: TGTGCCAGCAGTGGCCCCAGGGTCACTGAAGCTTTCTTT.

This chain links TRBV11-2 with TRBJ2-7, with 9 nucleotides matching TRBD1. The CDR3 is 15 amino acids. The germline CDR1 and CDR2 sequences are SGHAT and FQNNGV. Trimming took 5 bases from V and 4 from J; bases not matched to a gene: 9. The CDR3 loop reads CASSLIWDREYEQYF. In DNA form, the CDR3 reads TGTGCCAGCAGCCTGATCTGGGACAGGGAATACGAGCAGTACTTC. The entire variable domain, with the rest obtained from reference TRBV11-2 and TRBJ2-7, is as follows: EAGVAQSPRYKIIEKRQSVAFWCNPISGHATLYWYQQILGQGPKLLIQFQNNGVVDDSQLPKDRFSAERLKGVDSTLKIQPAKLEDSAVYLCASSLIWDREYEQYFGPGTRLTVT.

This rearrangement joins TRBV29-1 to TRBJ2-5; the match to TRBD2 covers 7 bases. The J call could be wrong; TRBJ2-7 is a better fit for the DNA end. This CDR3 is 13 amino acids long. Germline CDR1 and CDR2: SQVTM and ANQGSEA. The DNA for the CDR3 is TGCAGCGTCTTACCTAGCGGATCCTACGAGCAGTACTTC. This encodes CSVLPSGSYEQYF.

The chain links TRBV28 to TRBJ2-7; TRBD1 agrees at 10 bases. J gave up 2 bases and V 6 bases, and 4 bases lay outside the gene matches. The CDR3 extends over 14 amino acids. Germline CDR1 and CDR2: MDHEN and SYDVKM. The CDR3 nucleotides are TGTGCCAGCAGGACCGGGACAGGGGCCTACGAGCAGTACTTC. Translation gives CASRTGTGAYEQYF.

The chain combines TRBV20-1 with TRBJ1-2; D might be TRBD1 (5 bases). CDR3 length equals 10 residues. From germline, CDR1 is DFQATT and CDR2 SNEGSKA (reference sequence). V gave up 6 bases and J gave up 8 bases, with 10 bases separating them. CDR3 DNA: TGCAGTGCAACCCGGGGGGGCTACACCTTC. Its protein product is CSATRGGYTF.

This clone was found a few times. V usage is TRBV6-5 and J usage is TRBJ1-2; D not certain. Trimming shortened V by 6 bases and J by 1 base, and 12 bases separated the two germline ends. The germline CDR1 and CDR2 sequences are MNHEY and SVGAGI. This CDR3 has 14 amino acids. CDR3 bases: TGTGCCAGCAGCCAATCCGGGAGTAACTATGGCTACACCTTC. This translates into CASSQSGSNYGYTF.

The chain has TRBV30 and TRBJ2-3; either TRBD1 or TRBD2 may fit D (5 bases each). Germline V CDR1 and CDR2: GTSNPN, SVGIG (reference sequence). This CDR3 has 14 amino acids. Trimming removed 0 bases at V and 6 bases at J, with 13 bases between. Written as DNA, the CDR3 is TGTGCCTGGAGTGTAGGGACGGAGACGGATACGCAGTATTTT. Residues: CAWSVGTETDTQYF.

This clone was found once. The chain is built from TRBV5-1 and TRBJ1-5, with 8 bases that match TRBD1. The germline CDR1 and CDR2 sequences are SGHRS and YFSETQ. The length of the CDR3 is 18 residues. The junction had 14 bases not matched to a gene; V was cut back by 4 bases and J by 2 bases. CDR3 bases: TGCGCCAGCAGCCCGGGGACAGGAGGGGATTTCGGCAATCAGCCCCAGCATTTT. Protein sequence: CASSPGTGGDFGNQPQHF.

The chain employs TRBV28 and TRBJ2-1; perhaps TRBD2 as D (5 bases). The V end was cut by 2 bases, the J end by 15 bases, with 14 bases between. The CDR3 consists of 12 residues. From germline, CDR1 is MDHEN and CDR2 SYDVKM. This chain's CDR3 is CASSLAGRCPFF. The DNA for the CDR3 is TGTGCCAGCAGTTTAGCGGGCCGGTGTCCGTTCTTC.

This clone came up a few times. This sequence joins TRBV29-1 and TRBJ2-1; no reliable D call. CDR3 length: 14 residues. Germline CDR1 is SQVTM and CDR2 is ANQGSEA. V was shortened by 8 bases and J by 1 base, with 15 bases between the two germline ends. The CDR3 DNA follows: TGCAGCTTACCCTCGGGCTCTTCCTACAATGAGCAGTTCTTC. This translates into CSLPSGSSYNEQFF.

The V and J genes are TRBV29-1 and TRBJ2-1; D is unresolved. The CDR3 loop spans 12 amino acids. V dropped 3 bases and J dropped 5 bases, with 8 bases sitting between them. Germline CDR1 is SQVTM and CDR2 is ANQGSEA. CDR3: CSVDQLDNEQFF. The CDR3 DNA reads as TGCAGCGTTGATCAACTTGACAATGAGCAGTTCTTC.

The chain uses TRBV6-6 and TRBJ2-3; D is unresolved. V shed 8 bases and J shed 0 bases, with 6 bases lying between them. Germline V gives CDR1 MNHNY, CDR2 SVGAGI (reference sequence). CDR3 length: 12 amino acids. The CDR3: CASARSTDTQYF. CDR3 coding DNA: TGTGCCAGCGCCCGGAGCACAGATACGCAGTATTTT.

The chain joins TRBV4-3 to TRBJ2-3; 9 bases are a match to TRBD2. Trimming at V came to 0 bases and at J to 5 bases, leaving 9 bases not matched to a gene. The length of the CDR3 is 17 residues. Germline V gene lookup returns CDR1 LGHNA and CDR2 YSLEER. The CDR3 nucleotides are TGCGCCAGCAGCCAAGATCGGCCTAGCGGGACGGAAGATACGCAGTATTTT. As protein: CASSQDRPSGTEDTQYF.

The rearrangement uses TRBV29-1 and TRBJ2-7; tentative D call: TRBD1 (6 bases). CDR1 is SQVTM and CDR2 is ANQGSEA in the germline V gene. V was shortened by 5 bases and J by 3 bases, with 14 bases between the two germline ends. The CDR3 has 13 amino acids. CDR3 coding DNA: TGCAGCGTTCCCAGGGTAGGGGGCTACGAGCAGTACTTC. Amino acids: CSVPRVGGYEQYF.

This clone was detected a few times. The chain couples TRBV19 to TRBJ2-4; TRBD1 matches at 10 bases. J was trimmed by 6 bases and V by 5 bases; bases with no gene match: 4. This CDR3 contains 14 residues. The germline gives CDR1 LNHDA, CDR2 SQIVND (reference sequence). The CDR3 DNA follows: TGTGCCAGTAGTGACAGGGGGCTTGGAAACATTCAGTACTTC. As protein: CASSDRGLGNIQYF.

This chain links TRBV7-8 with TRBJ2-5; D remains ambiguous. V lost 1 base and J 4 bases, leaving 16 bases between the germline ends. There are 16 residues in the CDR3. CDR1 and CDR2 from the germline V gene are SGHVS and FQNEAQ. This chain's CDR3 is CASSLGAGYLGETQYF. The CDR3, as DNA: TGTGCCAGCAGCTTAGGTGCAGGCTACCTAGGAGAGACCCAGTACTTC.

This clone was detected only a few times. This rearrangement joins TRBV28 to TRBJ1-5; TRBD1 matches 9 bases. Germline CDR1 is MDHEN and CDR2 is SYDVKM. CDR3 length equals 18 residues. The J segment lost 6 bases and the V segment lost 5 bases, leaving 17 bases of the junction unmatched. DNA for the CDR3: TGTGCCAGCAGTCCGAGTGTGAGCCGACAGGGGGAAAGTCAGCCCCAGCATTTT. Protein product: CASSPSVSRQGESQPQHF.

V usage is TRBV29-1 and J usage is TRBJ1-1, with D perhaps TRBD1 (5 bases). The CDR3 is 10 residues long. From germline, CDR1 is SQVTM and CDR2 ANQGSEA. With 0 bases removed from V and 11 bases from J, the gap between germline ends came to 7 bases. DNA for the CDR3: TGCAGCGTTGAAGACCACAGGGCTTTCTTT. Its translation is CSVEDHRAFF.

The chain links TRBV15 to TRBJ2-7; D is unresolved. This CDR3 has 13 amino acids. The germline gives CDR1 LNHNV, CDR2 YYDKDF (reference sequence). Trimming cost V 1 base and J 4 bases, with 8 bases left between them. CDR3 region: CATSRGREYEQYF. CDR3 bases: TGTGCCACCAGCAGAGGACGAGAGTACGAGCAGTACTTC.

This chain joins TRBV29-1 and TRBJ1-1, with a weak D call TRBD1 (6 bases). This CDR3 has 15 residues. Germline assignment: CDR1 SQVTM and CDR2 ANQGSEA. Trimming took 5 bases from V and 1 from J, leaving 17 bases between them. The CDR3 region is CSVLDWTRGNTEAFF. DNA for the CDR3: TGCAGCGTTTTGGATTGGACCAGGGGGAACACTGAAGCTTTCTTT.